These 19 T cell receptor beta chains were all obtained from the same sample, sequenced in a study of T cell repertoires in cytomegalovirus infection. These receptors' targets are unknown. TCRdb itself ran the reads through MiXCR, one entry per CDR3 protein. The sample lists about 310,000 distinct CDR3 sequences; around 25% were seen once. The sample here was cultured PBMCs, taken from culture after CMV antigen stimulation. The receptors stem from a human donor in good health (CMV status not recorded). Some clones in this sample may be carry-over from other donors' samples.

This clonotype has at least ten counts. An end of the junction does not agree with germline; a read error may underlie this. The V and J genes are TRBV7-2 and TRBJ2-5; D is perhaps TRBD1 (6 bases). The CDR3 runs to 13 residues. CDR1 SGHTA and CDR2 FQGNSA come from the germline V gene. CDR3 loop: CASSLVYDRPFTF. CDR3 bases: TGTGCCAGCAGCTTAGTTTACGACAGGCCCTTTACATTC.

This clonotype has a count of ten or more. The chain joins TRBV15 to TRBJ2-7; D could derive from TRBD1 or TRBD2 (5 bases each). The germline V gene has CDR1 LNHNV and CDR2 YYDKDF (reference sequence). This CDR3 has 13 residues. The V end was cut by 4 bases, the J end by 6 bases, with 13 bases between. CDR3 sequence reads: CATSTPPRGEQYF. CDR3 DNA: TGTGCCACCAGCACCCCGCCGAGGGGCGAGCAGTACTTC.

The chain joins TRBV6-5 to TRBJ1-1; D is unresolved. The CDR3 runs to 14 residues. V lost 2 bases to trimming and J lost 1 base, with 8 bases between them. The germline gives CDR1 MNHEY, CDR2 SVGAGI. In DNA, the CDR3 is TGTGCCAGCAGTTACGAACGGAGGAACACTGAAGCTTTCTTT. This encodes CASSYERRNTEAFF.

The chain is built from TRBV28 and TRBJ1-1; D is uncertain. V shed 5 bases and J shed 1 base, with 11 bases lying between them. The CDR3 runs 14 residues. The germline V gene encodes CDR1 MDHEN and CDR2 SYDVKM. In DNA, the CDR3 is TGTGCCAGCAGTATTGGATACAAGAACACTGAAGCTTTCTTT. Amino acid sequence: CASSIGYKNTEAFF.

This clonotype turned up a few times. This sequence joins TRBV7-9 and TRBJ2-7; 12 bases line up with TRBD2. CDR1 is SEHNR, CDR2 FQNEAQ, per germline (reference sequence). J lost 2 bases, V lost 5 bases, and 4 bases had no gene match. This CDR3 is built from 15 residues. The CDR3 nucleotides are TGTGCCAGCAGCATGCTAGCGGGAGGGCCCTACGAGCAGTACTTC. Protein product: CASSMLAGGPYEQYF.

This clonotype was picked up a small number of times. CDR3 DNA sequence: TGTGCCAGCATCGACAGGGGTGAGACTGAAGCTTTCTTT. The encoded protein is CASIDRGETEAFF. The chain employs TRBV6-2 or TRBV6-3 and TRBJ1-1, with 8 positions matching TRBD1. The V and J ends lost 7 bases and 5 bases, in that order; junction bases with no gene match: 6. This CDR3 is built from 13 residues. Germline V gives CDR1 MNHEY, CDR2 SVGEGT.

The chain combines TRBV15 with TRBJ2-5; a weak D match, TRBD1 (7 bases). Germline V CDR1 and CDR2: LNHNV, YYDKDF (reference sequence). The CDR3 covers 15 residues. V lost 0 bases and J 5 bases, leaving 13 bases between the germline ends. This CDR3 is CATSRDPAGGETQYF. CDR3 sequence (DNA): TGTGCCACCAGCAGAGATCCAGCAGGGGGGGAGACCCAGTACTTC.

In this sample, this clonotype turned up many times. The CDR3, as DNA: TGTGCCAGCAGTTTCCGAGGGAATCTAAGGGGCCAAGAGACCCAGTACTTC. It encodes CASSFRGNLRGQETQYF. The rearrangement links TRBV27 to TRBJ2-5; D is possibly TRBD1 or TRBD2 (5 bases each). The CDR3 consists of 17 residues. Germline-derived CDR1 and CDR2 are MNHEY and SMNVEV (reference sequence). Trimming removed 3 bases from V and 1 base from J, with 18 bases in between.

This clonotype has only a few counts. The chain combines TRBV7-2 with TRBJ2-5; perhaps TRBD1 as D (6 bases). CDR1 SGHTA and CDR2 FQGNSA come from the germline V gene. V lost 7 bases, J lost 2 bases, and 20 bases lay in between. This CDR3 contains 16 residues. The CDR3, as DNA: TGTGCCAGCACCCCCGGTCGACGAGGGGGACAAGAGACCCAGTACTTC. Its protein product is CASTPGRRGGQETQYF.

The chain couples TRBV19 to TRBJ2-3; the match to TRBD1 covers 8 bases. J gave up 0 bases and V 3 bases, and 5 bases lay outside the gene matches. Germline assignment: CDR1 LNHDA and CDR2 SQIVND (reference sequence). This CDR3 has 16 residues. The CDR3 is CASSIIDRGSTDTQYF. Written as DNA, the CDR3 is TGTGCCAGTAGTATCATCGACAGGGGTAGCACAGATACGCAGTATTTT.

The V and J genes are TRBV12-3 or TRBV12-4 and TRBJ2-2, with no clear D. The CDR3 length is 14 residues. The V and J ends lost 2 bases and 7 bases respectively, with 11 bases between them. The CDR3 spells CASSLIQVNGELFF. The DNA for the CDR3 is TGTGCCAGCAGTTTAATTCAGGTGAACGGGGAGCTGTTTTTT.

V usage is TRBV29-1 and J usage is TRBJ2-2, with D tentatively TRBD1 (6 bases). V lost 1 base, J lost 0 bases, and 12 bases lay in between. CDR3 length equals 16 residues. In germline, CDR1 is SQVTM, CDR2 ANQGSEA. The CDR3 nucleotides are TGCAGCGTTGAAGGACAGGCAGGGCCGAACACCGGGGAGCTGTTTTTT. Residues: CSVEGQAGPNTGELFF.

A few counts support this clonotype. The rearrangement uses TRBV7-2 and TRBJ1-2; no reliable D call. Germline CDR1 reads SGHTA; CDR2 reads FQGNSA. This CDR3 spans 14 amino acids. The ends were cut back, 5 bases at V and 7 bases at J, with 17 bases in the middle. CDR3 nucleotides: TGTGCCAGCAGCCTTCGTATTTCAGGCCTTGGCTACACCTTC. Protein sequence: CASSLRISGLGYTF.

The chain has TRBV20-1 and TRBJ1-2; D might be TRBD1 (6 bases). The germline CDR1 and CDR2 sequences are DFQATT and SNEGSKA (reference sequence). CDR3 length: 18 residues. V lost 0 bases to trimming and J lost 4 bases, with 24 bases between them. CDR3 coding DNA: TGCAGTGCTAGAGATTATAGTACGGCGGACGTGGGGGCCTATGGCTACACCTTC. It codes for CSARDYSTADVGAYGYTF.

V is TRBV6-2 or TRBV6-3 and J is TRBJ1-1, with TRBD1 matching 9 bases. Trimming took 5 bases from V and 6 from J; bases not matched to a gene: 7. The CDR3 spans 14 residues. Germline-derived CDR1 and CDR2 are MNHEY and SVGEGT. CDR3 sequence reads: CASSPDRGSSEAFF. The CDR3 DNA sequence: TGTGCCAGCAGTCCAGACAGGGGGTCCTCTGAAGCTTTCTTT.

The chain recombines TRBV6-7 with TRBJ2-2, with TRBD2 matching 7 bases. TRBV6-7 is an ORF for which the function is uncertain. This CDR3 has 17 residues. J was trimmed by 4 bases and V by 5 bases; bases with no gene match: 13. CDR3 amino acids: CASSSHWRELSTGELFF. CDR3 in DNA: TGTGCCAGCAGTAGCCACTGGCGGGAGTTGAGCACCGGGGAGCTGTTTTTT.

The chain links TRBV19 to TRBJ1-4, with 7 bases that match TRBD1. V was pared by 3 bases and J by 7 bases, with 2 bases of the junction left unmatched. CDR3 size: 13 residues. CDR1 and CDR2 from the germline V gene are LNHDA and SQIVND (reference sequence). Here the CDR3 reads CASSIGDSEKLFF. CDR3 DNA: TGTGCCAGTAGTATTGGGGACAGTGAAAAACTGTTTTTT.

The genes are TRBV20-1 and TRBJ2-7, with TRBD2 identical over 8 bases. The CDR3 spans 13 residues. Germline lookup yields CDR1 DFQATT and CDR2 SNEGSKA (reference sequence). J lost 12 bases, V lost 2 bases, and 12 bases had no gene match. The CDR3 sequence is CSARWDSGIEAYF. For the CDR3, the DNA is TGCAGTGCTAGATGGGATAGCGGGATCGAAGCGTACTTC.

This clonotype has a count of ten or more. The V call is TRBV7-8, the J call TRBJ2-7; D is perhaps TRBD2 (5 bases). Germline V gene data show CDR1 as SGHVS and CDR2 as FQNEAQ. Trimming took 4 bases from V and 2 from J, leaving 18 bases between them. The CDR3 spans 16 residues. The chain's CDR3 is CASSSARVGSAYEQYF. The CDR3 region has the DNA TGTGCCAGCAGCTCGGCGAGGGTGGGGAGCGCCTACGAGCAGTACTTC. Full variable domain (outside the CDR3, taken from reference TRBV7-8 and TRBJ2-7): GAGVSQSPRYKVAKRGQDVALRCDPISGHVSLFWYQQALGQGPEFLTYFQNEAQLDKSGLPSDRFFAERPEGSVSTLKIQRTQQEDSAVYLCASSSARVGSAYEQYFGPGTRLTVT.